These T cell receptor beta chains were read from a single sample in a study of beta chain features in type 1 diabetes. The table came from immunoSEQ multiplex PCR; TCRdb's copy has only in-frame clones and leaves some out. The table lists some 250,000 clones, approximately 10% of them singletons. The sample was naive CD4+ T cells from blood. These receptors all come from a man aged 25-40 years with type 1 diabetes. The CDR3 runs from the conserved cysteine through the conserved F or W. The order of the fields is V gene, J gene, D gene, clone size, CDR3 DNA, CDR3 protein. D genes are given only for firm matches. Not all rows give a size; the values are once, few, many and, for expanded clones, a class.

>TRBV11-2|TRBJ2-5|TRBD2|-
TGTGCCAGCACCCTTAGCGGGGGGGGAGAGACCCAGTACTTC
CASTLSGGGETQYF
>TRBV7-2|TRBJ1-5|-|-
TGTGCCAGCAGCTCTCGCCAGGGAGGTCAGCCCCAGCATTTT
CASSSRQGGQPQHF
>TRBV29-1|TRBJ2-1|-|few
TGCAGCGTTCGATCACCAGCGGGACACTTAGACAATGAGCAGTTCTTC
CSVRSPAGHLDNEQFF
>TRBV7-3|TRBJ2-5|TRBD1|-
TGTGCCAGCAGCTTAACGGGGCAGGGGGTCTTTCAAGAGACCCAGTACTTC
CASSLTGQGVFQETQYF
>TRBV7-2|TRBJ2-7|-|few
TGTGCCAGCAGCACCCCGACAGGCTACGAGCAGTACTTC
CASSTPTGYEQYF
>TRBV2|TRBJ2-1|TRBD2|few
TGTGCCAGCAGTGGAACTAGCGGGGGTGCAAATGAGCAGTTCTTC
CASSGTSGGANEQFF
>TRBV7-2|TRBJ2-3|TRBD2|-
TGTGCCAGTCGGCTAGCGGGGAGCACAGATACGCAGTATTTT
CASRLAGSTDTQYF
>TRBV7-8|TRBJ2-6|-|-
TGTGCCAGCAGCTTAGTGAGCAACTCTGGGGCCAACGTCCTGACTTTC
CASSLVSNSGANVLTF
>TRBV14|TRBJ2-7|TRBD1|few
TGTGCCAGCAGCCGGGACGGGACAGGGTACTACGAGCAGTACTTC
CASSRDGTGYYEQYF
>TRBV7-8|TRBJ1-1|-|-
TGTGCCAGCAGCTCAGGAGGTTTCGGACCAAGGAACACTGAAGCTTTCTTT
CASSSGGFGPRNTEAFF
>TRBV5-1|TRBJ2-5|TRBD2|-
TGCGCCAGCAGCTTGGTCGGGAGGCAAGAGACCCAGTACTTC
CASSLVGRQETQYF
>TRBV11-2|TRBJ2-7|-|-
TGTGCCAGCAGCCCCCGGGTCGGTAACGAGCAGTACTTC
CASSPRVGNEQYF
>TRBV4-1|TRBJ2-1|-|-
TGCGCCAGCAGCCAAGCGCCAAGGGGATACTCCTACAATGAGCAGTTCTTC
CASSQAPRGYSYNEQFF
>TRBV29-1|TRBJ2-3|TRBD2|-
TGCAGCTACCGGGGGAGGGGAGATAGCACAGATACGCAGTATTTT
CSYRGRGDSTDTQYF
>TRBV6-5|TRBJ2-2|TRBD2|few
TGTGCCAGCACGGGGAGGGCCACCGGGGAGCTGTTTTTT
CASTGRATGELFF
>TRBV7-2|TRBJ1-5|TRBD1|-
TGTGCCAGCAACCCAGGCGGTACAGGGGGCAATCAGCCCCAGCATTTT
CASNPGGTGGNQPQHF
>TRBV6-4|TRBJ1-6|-|-
TGTGCCCGTCCTCGGAATTCACCCCTCCACTTT
CARPRNSPLHF
>TRBV7-2|TRBJ2-5|TRBD1|-
TGTGCCAGCAGCTGGGGACAGGGGCAAGAGACCCAGTACTTC
CASSWGQGQETQYF
>TRBV9|TRBJ2-2|-|few
TGTGCCAGCAGCGGGGCGCCCGGGGGCACCGGGGAGCTGTTTTTT
CASSGAPGGTGELFF
>TRBV7-2|TRBJ1-4|-|-
TGTGCCAGCAGCTTAGCGGCAGGGCCCTATGAAAAACTGTTTTTT
CASSLAAGPYEKLFF
>TRBV11-1|TRBJ1-1|TRBD1|-
TGTGCCAGCAGCAGGGGACAGGTAATTGGTGAAGCTTTCTTT
CASSRGQVIGEAFF
>TRBV27|TRBJ2-3|TRBD2|-
TGTGCCAGCAGTTCCCCTAGCGGGGGGGCGACATTCACAGATACGCAGTATTTT
CASSSPSGGATFTDTQYF
>TRBV28|TRBJ1-4|-|-
TGTGCCAGCACCGAGAATAATGAAAAACTGTTTTTT
CASTENNEKLFF
>TRBV11-2|TRBJ2-3|TRBD2|few
TGTGCCAGCAGTTTTTTAGCGGGGGGGTTCACAGATACGCAGTATTTT
CASSFLAGGFTDTQYF
>TRBV7-2|TRBJ1-4|-|-
TGTGCCAGCAGCTTAGGCCCGGGGGGGGTCCGGACTAATGAAAAACTGTTTTTT
CASSLGPGGVRTNEKLFF
>TRBV12-5|TRBJ2-3|-|few
TGTGCTAGTGGCCCTGGGAGTAGCGGATATAGCACAGATACGCAGTATTTT
CASGPGSSGYSTDTQYF
>TRBV6-5|TRBJ2-2|-|-
TGTGCCAGCAGGCGCCGGTCCGCCGGGGAGCTGTTTTTT
CASRRRSAGELFF
>TRBV9|TRBJ1-6|-|few
TGTGCCAGCAGCGTAGGGCACCATAATTCACCCCTCCACTTT
CASSVGHHNSPLHF
>TRBV11-2|TRBJ2-5|TRBD2|few
TGTGCCAGCAGCCGGGGGGAGGGTGAGACCCAGTACTTC
CASSRGEGETQYF
>TRBV6-6|TRBJ2-7|-|-
TGTGCCAGCATCCTTAGCGGTAGCTCCTACGAGCAGTACTTC
CASILSGSSYEQYF
>TRBV5-6|TRBJ1-4|-|-
TGTGCCAGCAGTCTAAAGGAGGAAAAACTGTTTTTT
CASSLKEEKLFF
>TRBV7-7|TRBJ2-1|-|few
TGTGCTAGCAGCTTATCCAGGGAAAATGAGCAGTTCTTC
CASSLSRENEQFF
>TRBV4-1|TRBJ2-5|-|-
TGCGCCAGCAGCCCTCGACACTTAACAGTTCAAGAGACCCAGTACTTC
CASSPRHLTVQETQYF
>TRBV2|TRBJ1-1|-|-
TGTGCCAGCAGTACGGGGAGGAACACTGAAGCTTTCTTT
CASSTGRNTEAFF
>TRBV6-1|TRBJ2-3|-|-
TGTGCCAGCAGTGGGACAAACACAGATACGCAGTATTTT
CASSGTNTDTQYF
>TRBV9|TRBJ1-4|-|few
TGTGCCAGCAGCGTAGCCGGCTTGGGGGGGCTCTCCGAAAAACTGTTTTTT
CASSVAGLGGLSEKLFF
>TRBV6-5|TRBJ2-3|-|few
TGTGCCAGCAGTTACCATGATTCTAGATTAGCAGATACGCAGTATTTT
CASSYHDSRLADTQYF
>TRBV5-4|TRBJ2-1|TRBD2|-
TGTGCCAGCAGCTTGGGAGCGGGGGCGGGCTCCTACAATGAGCAGTTCTTC
CASSLGAGAGSYNEQFF
>TRBV2|TRBJ1-5|-|-
TGTGCCAGCAGTGAGACAGATAGCAATCAGCCCCAGCATTTT
CASSETDSNQPQHF
>TRBV19|TRBJ1-6|-|few
TGTGCCAGTAGTATTGTGGGGCGGAATTCACCCCTCCACTTT
CASSIVGRNSPLHF
>TRBV19|TRBJ2-6|-|few
TGTGCCAGTAGTATGTGGGGACATGGGGCCAACGTCCTGACTTTC
CASSMWGHGANVLTF
>TRBV2|TRBJ2-6|-|few
TGTGCCAGCAGTGAGCGCTCTGGGGCCAACGTCCTGACTTTC
CASSERSGANVLTF
>TRBV9|TRBJ2-1|-|-
TGTGCCAGCAGCCTTGGGGGCGCCTCCTACAATGAGCAGTTCTTC
CASSLGGASYNEQFF
>TRBV5-1|TRBJ1-1|-|-
TGCGCCAGCAGTAGACAGCAAATGAACACTGAAGCTTTCTTT
CASSRQQMNTEAFF
>TRBV15|TRBJ1-5|-|few
TGTGCCACCAGCAGGACGGGGAATCAGCCCCAGCATTTT
CATSRTGNQPQHF
>TRBV7-8|TRBJ2-5|-|few
TGTGCCAGCAGCTTAGCGCGGGGGCTGTACCAAGAGACCCAGTACTTC
CASSLARGLYQETQYF
>TRBV15|TRBJ2-7|-|few
TGTGCCACCAGCAGAGCCGGTAGCGTTACCGAGCAGTACTTC
CATSRAGSVTEQYF
>TRBV4-3|TRBJ2-3|-|-
TGCGCCAGCAGTTACAAAGGGGTTTCCACAGATACGCAGTATTTT
CASSYKGVSTDTQYF
>TRBV7-9|TRBJ2-1|-|few
TGTGCCAGCAGCCACACCCCAGGGGAACAGTTCTTC
CASSHTPGEQFF
>TRBV4-2|TRBJ2-5|-|-
TGTGCCAGCAGCCAAGAAGGAGAGGGCGCCCAGTACTTC
CASSQEGEGAQYF
>TRBV5-1|TRBJ2-1|TRBD1|few
TGCGCCAGCAGCCCAACCCAGGGGGTCTACAATGAGCAGTTCTTC
CASSPTQGVYNEQFF
>TRBV2|TRBJ2-6|TRBD1|-
TGTGCCAGCAGTGACGACAGGGGGTCCTCTGGGGCCAACGTCCTGACTTTC
CASSDDRGSSGANVLTF
>TRBV7-2|TRBJ1-2|TRBD1|few
TGTGCCAGCAGTTTACAGGGGGCTGATGGCTACACCTTC
CASSLQGADGYTF
>TRBV6-1|TRBJ2-1|TRBD2|few
TGTGCCAGCAGTGACCCAGTAGCGGGGAGTAATGAGCAGTTCTTC
CASSDPVAGSNEQFF
>TRBV5-1|TRBJ2-6|TRBD1|-
TGCGCCAGCAGGGCCGGGACAGGGGGGTCTGGGGCCAACGTCCTGACTTTC
CASRAGTGGSGANVLTF
>TRBV6-5|TRBJ1-1|TRBD1|few
TGTGCCAGCAGCTCGGGACAGGGGGTTGAAGCTTTCTTT
CASSSGQGVEAFF